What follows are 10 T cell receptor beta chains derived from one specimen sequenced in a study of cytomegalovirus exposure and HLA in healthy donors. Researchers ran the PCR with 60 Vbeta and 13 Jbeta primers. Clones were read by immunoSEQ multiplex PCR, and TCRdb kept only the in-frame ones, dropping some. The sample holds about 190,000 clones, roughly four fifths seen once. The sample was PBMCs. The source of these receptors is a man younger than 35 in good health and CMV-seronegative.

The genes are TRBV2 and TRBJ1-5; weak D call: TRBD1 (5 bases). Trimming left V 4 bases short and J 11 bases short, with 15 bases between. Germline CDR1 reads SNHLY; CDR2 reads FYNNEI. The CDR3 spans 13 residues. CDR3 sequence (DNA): TGTGCCAGCAGTGCGGACAACTCAAAATCCCAGCATTTT. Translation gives CASSADNSKSQHF.

DNA for the CDR3: TGTGCCAGCAGTTCACGTAGCGGGGGACGCACCGGGGAGCTGTTTTTT. The encoded protein is CASSSRSGGRTGELFF. The rearrangement uses TRBV27 and TRBJ2-2; 9 bases align to TRBD2. Germline CDR1 and CDR2: MNHEY and SMNVEV (reference sequence). The CDR3 is 16 residues long. J was trimmed by 4 bases and V by 4 bases; bases with no gene match: 7.

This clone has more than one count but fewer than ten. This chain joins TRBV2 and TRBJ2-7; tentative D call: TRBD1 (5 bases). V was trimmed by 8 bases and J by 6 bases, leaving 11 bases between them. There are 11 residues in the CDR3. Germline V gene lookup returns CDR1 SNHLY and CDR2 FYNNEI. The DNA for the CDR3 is TGTGCCAGCTTGGCAGGGCTCGAGCAGTACTTC. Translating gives CASLAGLEQYF.

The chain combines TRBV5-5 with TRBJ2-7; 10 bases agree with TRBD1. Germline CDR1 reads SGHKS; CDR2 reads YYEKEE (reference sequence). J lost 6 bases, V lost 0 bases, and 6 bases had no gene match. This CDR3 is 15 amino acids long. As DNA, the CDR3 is TGTGCCAGCAGCTTGGAGGGACAGGGGATATTCGAGCAGTACTTC. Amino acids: CASSLEGQGIFEQYF.

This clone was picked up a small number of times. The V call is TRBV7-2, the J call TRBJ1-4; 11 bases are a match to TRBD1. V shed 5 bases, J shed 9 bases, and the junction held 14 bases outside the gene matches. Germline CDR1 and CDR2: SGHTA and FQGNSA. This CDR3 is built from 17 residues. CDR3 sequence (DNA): TGTGCCAGCAGCGACAGGACAGGGGGCGGTCTGGGGAAAAAACTGTTTTTT. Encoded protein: CASSDRTGGGLGKKLFF. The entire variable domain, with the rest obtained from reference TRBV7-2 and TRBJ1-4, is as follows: GAGVSQSPSNKVTEKGKDVELRCDPISGHTALYWYRQSLGQGLEFLIYFQGNSAPDKSGLPSDRFSAERTGGSVSTLTIQRTQQEDSAVYLCASSDRTGGGLGKKLFFGSGTQLSVL.

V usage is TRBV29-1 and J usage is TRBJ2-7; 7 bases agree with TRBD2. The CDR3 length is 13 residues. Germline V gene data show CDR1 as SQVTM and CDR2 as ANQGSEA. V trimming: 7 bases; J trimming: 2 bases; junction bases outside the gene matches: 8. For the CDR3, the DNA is TGCAGCGCCCGAGGACTAGGGACCTACGAGCAGTACTTC. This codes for CSARGLGTYEQYF.

The CDR3 sequence: CASSLEGALAGANVLTF. CDR3 sequence (DNA): TGTGCCAGCAGCTTGGAGGGGGCGCTTGCTGGGGCCAACGTCCTGACTTTC. The chain carries TRBV5-4 and TRBJ2-6; 7 nucleotides agree with TRBD1. Germline V gene sequence: CDR1 SGHNT, CDR2 YYREEE (reference sequence). The CDR3 length is 17 residues. With 0 bases clipped from V and 2 bases from J, the junction kept 5 bases outside the gene matches.

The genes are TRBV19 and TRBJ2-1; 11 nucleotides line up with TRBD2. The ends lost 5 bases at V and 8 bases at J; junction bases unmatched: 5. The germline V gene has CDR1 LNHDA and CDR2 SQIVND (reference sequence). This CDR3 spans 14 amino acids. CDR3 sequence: CASSLRTSGYEQFF. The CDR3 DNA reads TGTGCCAGTAGTCTCCGGACTAGCGGGTATGAGCAGTTCTTC.

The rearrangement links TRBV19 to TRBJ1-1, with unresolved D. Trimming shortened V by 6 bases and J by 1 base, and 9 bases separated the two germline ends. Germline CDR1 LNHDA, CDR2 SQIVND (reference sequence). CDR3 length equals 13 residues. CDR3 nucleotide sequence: TGTGCCAGTAGGAACAGCCAGAACACTGAAGCTTTCTTT. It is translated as CASRNSQNTEAFF.

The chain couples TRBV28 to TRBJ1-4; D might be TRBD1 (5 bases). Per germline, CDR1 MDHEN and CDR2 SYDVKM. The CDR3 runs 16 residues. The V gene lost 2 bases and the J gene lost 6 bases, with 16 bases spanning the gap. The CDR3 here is CASSLNRARGDEKLFF. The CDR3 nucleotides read TGTGCCAGCAGTTTAAATAGAGCCCGGGGGGATGAAAAACTGTTTTTT.